The clone carrying this TCR beta chain was recorded a few times. The antigen is undetermined. Mismatch with germline at one junction end may stem from a read error. The sample originates from a study of identical twins. General study points: Some out-of-frame alpha sequences were shared by twins, and these showed excess low generation probability.

One entry per CDR3 protein, called by TCRdb with MiXCR from the 5' RACE reads. The data show 640,000 or so distinct CDR3 sequences, around 6% seen once. This CDR3 spans 12 amino acids. CDR1 is MNHNS and CDR2 is SASEGT in the germline V gene. The receptor was derived from a man between 18 and 35 years old in good health. This chain uses TRBV6-1 with TRBJ2-1; 11 positions match TRBD2. Sequences were obtained from naive T cells sorted from blood. The CDR3 coding sequence is TGTGCCAGCAGGGCGGGACTAGCGGCCACTTCCTTC. Protein product: CASRAGLAATSF.